Below are 25 T cell receptor beta chains sequenced from a single sample in a study of cytomegalovirus exposure and HLA in healthy donors. Clones were read by immunoSEQ multiplex PCR, and TCRdb kept only the in-frame ones, dropping some. This sample has 220,000 or so clones, with 70% to 90% found just once. Sequenced: PBMCs. All receptors come from a woman aged 18-30 years in good health and CMV-seronegative.

The chain employs TRBV6-1 and TRBJ1-3, with no clear D. The CDR3 contains 16 residues. Trimming cost V 1 base and J 0 bases, with 10 bases left between them. Germline V gene sequence: CDR1 MNHNS, CDR2 SASEGT. CDR3 amino acids: CASSEVGQPSGNTIYF. In DNA, the CDR3 is TGTGCCAGCAGTGAAGTAGGCCAGCCCTCTGGAAACACCATATATTTT.

The chain uses TRBV2 and TRBJ1-4; D may be TRBD1 (6 bases). The length of the CDR3 is 14 residues. The V gene's germline CDR1 is SNHLY and CDR2 FYNNEI. V lost 8 bases and J lost 4, with 14 bases in between. The CDR3 DNA sequence: TGTGCCAGCGCGTGGGGGCAGCGTAATGAAAAACTGTTTTTT. It encodes CASAWGQRNEKLFF.

The rearrangement joins TRBV21-1 to TRBJ2-2; TRBD1, the table's D call, lacks a check against the DNA. TRBV21-1 is assigned pseudogene status. The CDR3 has 16 residues. The CDR3 sequence is CASSKEGTGKTGELFF. For the CDR3, the DNA is TGTGCCAGCAGCAAAGAGGGGACAGGGAAGACCGGGGAGCTGTTTTTT.

This clone appeared a few times. V gene TRBV11-2 combines with J gene TRBJ2-7; 8 bases are a match to TRBD2. V gave up 5 bases and J gave up 5 bases; unmatched junction bases: 11. The CDR3 contains 15 residues. Germline CDR1 SGHAT, CDR2 FQNNGV. The CDR3 protein is CASSAESGGIDEQYF. CDR3 nucleotides: TGTGCCAGCAGCGCAGAATCGGGGGGGATAGACGAGCAGTACTTC.

Ten or more counts support this clone. The junction shows a germline mismatch at one end, possibly a read error. The chain combines TRBV2 with TRBJ1-2; maybe TRBD1 (5 bases). CDR1 and CDR2 from the germline V gene are SNHLY and FYNNEI. CDR3 length: 12 amino acids. In nucleotides, the CDR3 is TGCGCCTCGGGGGAGGGGATGATTGGCTACACCTTC. It encodes CASGEGMIGYTF.

V is TRBV7-8 and J is TRBJ2-7; 11 bases fit TRBD2. The CDR3 contains 14 residues. Germline CDR1 SGHVS, CDR2 FQNEAQ. Trimming at V came to 3 bases and at J to 3 bases, leaving 1 base not matched to a gene. This CDR3 is CASSLTSGNYEQYF. The DNA of the CDR3 is TGTGCCAGCAGCTTGACTAGCGGGAACTACGAGCAGTACTTC.

This chain uses TRBV4-1 with TRBJ1-3; no clear D gene. The CDR3 is made up of 15 amino acids. CDR1 is MGHRA and CDR2 is YSYEKL in the germline V gene. Trimming stripped 2 bases from V and 4 bases from J, with 12 bases between. The CDR3 protein is CASSQNVGRGNTIYF. The CDR3 DNA sequence: TGCGCCAGCAGCCAAAACGTCGGCCGGGGAAACACCATATATTTT.

J is TRBJ2-1 and V is TRBV15; weak D call: TRBD2 (6 bases). V was clipped by 5 bases and J by 3 bases, with 14 bases between them. The CDR3 loop spans 15 amino acids. Germline V gene sequence: CDR1 LNHNV, CDR2 YYDKDF (reference sequence). CDR3 DNA: TGTGCCACCAGCTCCGGGCGGGGACTCTACAATGAGCAGTTCTTC. Protein: CATSSGRGLYNEQFF.

The chain uses TRBV29-1 and TRBJ2-5; D is undetermined. The CDR3 is 12 amino acids. Germline V CDR1 and CDR2: SQVTM, ANQGSEA. The V gene lost 0 bases and the J gene lost 3 bases, with 5 bases spanning the gap. DNA for the CDR3: TGCAGCGTTGAAGATCGGGAAGAGACCCAGTACTTC. Translation: CSVEDREETQYF.

The V call is TRBV18, the J call TRBJ2-7; 9 bases are a match to TRBD2. CDR1 is KGHSH and CDR2 is LQKENI in the germline V gene. Unmatched junction bases numbered 6, after V lost 2 bases and J lost 4 bases. CDR3 length: 15 amino acids. In DNA form, the CDR3 reads TGTGCCAGCTCACCAGGGCTAGCGGGAACATACGAGCAGTACTTC. Translation gives CASSPGLAGTYEQYF.

The chain recombines TRBV4-1 with TRBJ1-1; D not resolved. The CDR3 has 15 amino acids. Deletions cut 2 bases from V and 1 base from J, with 11 bases between. Per germline, CDR1 MGHRA and CDR2 YSYEKL. CDR3 nucleotides: TGCGCCAGCAGCCAAACCCAGCGGGAGAACACTGAAGCTTTCTTT. Its protein product is CASSQTQRENTEAFF.

The V gene is TRBV29-1, the J gene TRBJ1-4, with D unresolved. Trimming removed 5 bases from V and 7 bases from J, with 11 bases in between. From germline, CDR1 is SQVTM and CDR2 ANQGSEA. The CDR3 totals 12 residues. The CDR3 DNA is TGCAGCGTTTCCCTGATGGGTGAAAAACTGTTTTTT. It is translated as CSVSLMGEKLFF.

This clone is a singleton in its sample. The J gene is TRBJ2-6, the V gene TRBV27, with TRBD2 identical over 12 bases. Germline V gene sequence: CDR1 MNHEY, CDR2 SMNVEV (reference sequence). The CDR3 has 20 amino acids. Trimming cost V 0 bases and J 3 bases; bases outside gene matches: 9. The CDR3 loop is CASSLSPPLAGGLGANVLTF. The CDR3 DNA follows: TGTGCCAGCAGTTTATCCCCTCCTCTAGCGGGGGGGCTTGGGGCCAACGTCCTGACTTTC.

The chain couples TRBV7-9 to TRBJ2-3, with 10 positions matching TRBD2. The CDR3 covers 17 residues. After removal of 4 bases from V and 3 bases from J, the junction contained 10 bases not matched to a gene. Germline V gene sequence: CDR1 SEHNR, CDR2 FQNEAQ (reference sequence). CDR3: CASSSAGGAGGTDTQYF. CDR3 nucleotides: TGTGCCAGCAGCTCCGCGGGGGGAGCGGGAGGGACAGATACGCAGTATTTT.

The chain employs TRBV13 and TRBJ1-2, with D hard to call. Trimming cost V 4 bases and J 6 bases, with 18 bases left between them. Per germline, CDR1 PRHDT and CDR2 FYEKMQ (reference sequence). This CDR3 is built from 15 residues. The CDR3 region is CASSSTGSKLHGYTF. As DNA, the CDR3 is TGTGCCAGCAGCTCTACCGGGAGTAAATTGCATGGCTACACCTTC.

This clone occurred many times. V usage is TRBV18 and J usage is TRBJ1-2, with a tentative D call TRBD1 (6 bases). The CDR3 runs to 15 residues. CDR1 and CDR2 (germline): KGHSH, LQKENI. The ends were cut back, 2 bases at V and 2 bases at J, with 12 bases in the middle. The CDR3 nucleotides read TGTGCCAGCTCACCAACCGACAGGAGCAACTATGGCTACACCTTC. This sequence encodes CASSPTDRSNYGYTF.

This clone was found once. The same CDR3 also results from other DNA sequences found in this sample. The V gene is TRBV6-1, the J gene TRBJ1-6, with D uncertain. V lost 2 bases, J lost 4 bases, and 6 bases lay in between. The CDR3 runs to 14 residues. Germline values: CDR1 MNHNS, CDR2 SASEGT. The CDR3 nucleotides read TGTGCCAGCAGTGAACGGGGATATAATTCACCCCTCCACTTT. This translates into CASSERGYNSPLHF.

The gene calls are TRBV11-3 and TRBJ2-2; a weak D match, TRBD2 (5 bases). The germline V and J ends were trimmed by 5 bases and 0 bases, with 10 bases remaining between them. The germline V gene has CDR1 SGHNT and CDR2 YENEEA. The CDR3 runs to 15 residues. The CDR3 loop is CASSPGRANTGELFF. The CDR3 DNA reads TGTGCCAGCAGCCCCGGGCGGGCGAACACCGGGGAGCTGTTTTTT.

This chain joins TRBV6-1 and TRBJ2-1, with 10 bases fitting TRBD2. Unmatched junction bases numbered 4, after V lost 6 bases and J lost 2 bases. The germline CDR1 and CDR2 sequences are MNHNS and SASEGT. The CDR3 covers 15 residues. CDR3 sequence (DNA): TGTGCCAGCAGAGGGACTAGCGATCCCTACAATGAGCAGTTCTTC. Amino acid sequence: CASRGTSDPYNEQFF.

This rearrangement joins TRBV5-1 to TRBJ2-7; D perhaps matches TRBD2 (5 bases). The CDR3 consists of 15 residues. V lost 4 bases and J 0 bases, leaving 14 bases between the germline ends. Germline V lookup: CDR1 SGHRS, CDR2 YFSETQ. The CDR3 here is CASSQDYQSSYEQYF. The CDR3 nucleotides are TGCGCCAGCAGCCAAGACTACCAAAGCTCCTACGAGCAGTACTTC.

This chain connects TRBV27 to TRBJ2-5; tentatively, D is TRBD1 (7 bases). The CDR3 totals 13 residues. Germline CDR1 and CDR2: MNHEY and SMNVEV (reference sequence). V dropped 3 bases and J dropped 5 bases, with 10 bases sitting between them. CDR3 residues: CASSFPGGETQYF. The CDR3 DNA sequence: TGTGCCAGCAGTTTCCCAGGGGGGGAGACCCAGTACTTC.

The J gene is TRBJ1-2, the V gene TRBV27, with TRBD1 identical over 8 bases. Germline V gene data show CDR1 as MNHEY and CDR2 as SMNVEV (reference sequence). Trimming at V came to 7 bases and at J to 4 bases, leaving 5 bases not matched to a gene. CDR3 length: 13 residues. CDR3: CASTPGTGYGYTF. CDR3 in DNA: TGTGCCAGCACCCCCGGGACAGGCTATGGCTACACCTTC.

The CDR3 DNA follows: TGTGCCAGTGGGGCTGGAATCTCCTACAATGAGCAGTTCTTC. Protein product: CASGAGISYNEQFF. The rearrangement uses TRBV6-5 and TRBJ2-1; D possibly corresponds to TRBD1 (5 bases). The V and J ends lost 9 bases and 0 bases respectively, with 12 bases between them. This CDR3 region has 14 residues. CDR1 and CDR2 from the germline V gene are MNHEY and SVGAGI.

This chain uses TRBV13 with TRBJ1-4, with D maybe TRBD1 (6 bases). The CDR3 contains 14 residues. Germline CDR1 reads PRHDT; CDR2 reads FYEKMQ (reference sequence). The V gene lost 4 bases and the J gene lost 5 bases, with 11 bases spanning the gap. The CDR3 region is CASSSDSRNEKLFF. Written as DNA, the CDR3 is TGTGCCAGCAGCTCGGACAGTCGGAATGAAAAACTGTTTTTT.

The V and J genes are TRBV9 and TRBJ1-2; no clear D gene. The CDR3 sequence is 14 residues long. V lost 6 bases, J lost 2 bases, and 14 bases lay in between. CDR1 SGDLS and CDR2 YYNGEE come from the germline V gene. Here the CDR3 reads CASTGSRQNYGYTF. As DNA, the CDR3 is TGTGCCAGCACAGGATCTAGGCAGAACTATGGCTACACCTTC.